These T cell receptor beta chains were read from a single sample in a study of OX40 agonist ivuxolimab in advanced cancers. TCRdb's copy holds only in-frame clones and misses some; the assay was immunoSEQ multiplex PCR. Of roughly 76,000 clones listed, 70% to 90% are singletons. This specimen consisted of CD4+ or CD8+ T cells sorted from blood, obtained in a trial of the OX40 agonist ivuxolimab. These receptors came from an adult with an advanced solid tumor such as melanoma, head and neck, liver or kidney cancer. CDR3s include the opening cysteine and the closing phenylalanine or tryptophan. A D gene is named only where the DNA matches it firmly. Clone size is not always given. Where it is, it says once, few, many or a class for expanded clones.

CASSRGGDNQPQHF TGTGCCAGTTCCCGCGGGGGGGACAATCAGCCCCAGCATTTT . . TRBJ1-5 14 TRBV19
CASSLAGTNYGYTF TGTGCCAGCAGCTTGGCGGGCACTAACTATGGCTACACCTTC . . TRBJ1-2 14 TRBV5-4
CAWRLLDRDNSPLHF TGTGCCTGGAGGTTATTGGACAGGGATAATTCACCCCTCCACTTT . TRBD1 TRBJ1-6 15 TRBV30
CASTGTGGSNQPQHF TGTGCCAGTACCGGGACAGGGGGGAGCAATCAGCCCCAGCATTTT . TRBD1 TRBJ1-5 15 TRBV19
CASRALGDRETQYF TGTGCCAGCAGAGCTCTAGGGGACAGAGAGACCCAGTACTTC . TRBD1 TRBJ2-5 14 TRBV6-5
CASSLTGQPNEKLFF TGCGCCAGCAGCCTAACGGGACAGCCAAATGAAAAACTGTTTTTT . TRBD1 TRBJ1-4 15 TRBV5-1
CASSPRQTDGYTF TGCGCCAGCAGCCCCCGACAGACAGATGGCTACACCTTC few . TRBJ1-2 13 TRBV5-1
CASSVGDFSYNEQFF TGTGCCAGCAGCGTAGGGGACTTCTCCTACAATGAGCAGTTCTTC . . TRBJ2-1 15 TRBV9
CSVVFRVGTYEQYF TGCAGCGTTGTATTCAGGGTTGGGACCTACGAGCAGTACTTC few . TRBJ2-7 14 TRBV29-1
CASSTENTGELFF TGTGCCAGCAGTACAGAGAACACCGGGGAGCTGTTTTTT few . TRBJ2-2 13 TRBV28